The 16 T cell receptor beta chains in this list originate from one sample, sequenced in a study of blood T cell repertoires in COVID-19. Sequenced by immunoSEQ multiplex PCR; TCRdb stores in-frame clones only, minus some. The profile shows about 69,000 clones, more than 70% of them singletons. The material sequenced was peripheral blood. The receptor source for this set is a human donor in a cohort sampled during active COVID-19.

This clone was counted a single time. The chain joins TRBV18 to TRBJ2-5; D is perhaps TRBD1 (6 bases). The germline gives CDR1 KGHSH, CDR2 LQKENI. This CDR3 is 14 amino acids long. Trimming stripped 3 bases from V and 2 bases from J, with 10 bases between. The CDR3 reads CASSPQDSQETQYF. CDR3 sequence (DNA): TGTGCCAGCTCACCTCAGGACAGTCAAGAGACCCAGTACTTC.

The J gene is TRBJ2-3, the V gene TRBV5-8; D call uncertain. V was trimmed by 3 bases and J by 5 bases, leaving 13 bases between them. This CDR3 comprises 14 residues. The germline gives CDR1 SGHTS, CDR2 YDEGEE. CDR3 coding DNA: TGTGCCAGCAGCTCTGGAACGGGTTTAGATACGCAGTATTTT. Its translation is CASSSGTGLDTQYF.

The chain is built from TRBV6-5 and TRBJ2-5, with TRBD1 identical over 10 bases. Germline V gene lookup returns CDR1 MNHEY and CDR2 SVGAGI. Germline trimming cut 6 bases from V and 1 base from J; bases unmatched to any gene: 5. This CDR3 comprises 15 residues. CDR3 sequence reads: CASRGDRGPQETQYF. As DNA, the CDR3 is TGTGCCAGCAGGGGCGACAGGGGGCCCCAAGAGACCCAGTACTTC.

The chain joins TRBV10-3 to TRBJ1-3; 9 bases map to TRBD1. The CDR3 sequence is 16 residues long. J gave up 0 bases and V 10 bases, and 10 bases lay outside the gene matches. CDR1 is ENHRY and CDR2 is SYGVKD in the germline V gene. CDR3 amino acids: CASAPGQGLSGNTIYF. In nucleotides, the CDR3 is TGTGCCAGCGCGCCGGGACAGGGCCTCTCTGGAAACACCATATATTTT.

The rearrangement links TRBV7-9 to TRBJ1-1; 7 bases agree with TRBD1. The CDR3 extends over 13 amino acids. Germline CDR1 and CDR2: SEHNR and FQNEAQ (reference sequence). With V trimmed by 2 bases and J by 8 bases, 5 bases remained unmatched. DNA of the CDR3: TGTGCCAGCAGCTTAATACAGGGACAGGAAGCTTTCTTT. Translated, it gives CASSLIQGQEAFF.

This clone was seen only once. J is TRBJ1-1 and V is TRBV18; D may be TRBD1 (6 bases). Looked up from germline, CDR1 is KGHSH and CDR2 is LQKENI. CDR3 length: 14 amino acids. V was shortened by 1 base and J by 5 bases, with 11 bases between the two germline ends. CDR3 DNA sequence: TGTGCCAGCTCACCACTACAGGGTGAAACTGAAGCTTTCTTT. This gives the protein CASSPLQGETEAFF. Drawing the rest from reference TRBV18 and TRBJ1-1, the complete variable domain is NAGVMQNPRHLVRRRGQEARLRCSPMKGHSHVYWYRQLPEEGLKFMVYLQKENIIDESGMPKERFSAEFPKEGPSILRIQQVVRGDSAAYFCASSPLQGETEAFFGQGTRLTVV.

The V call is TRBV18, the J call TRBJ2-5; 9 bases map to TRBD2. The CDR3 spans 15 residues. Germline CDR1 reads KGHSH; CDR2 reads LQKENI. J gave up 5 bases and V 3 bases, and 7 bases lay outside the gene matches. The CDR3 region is CASSPVSGSRETQYF. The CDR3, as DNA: TGTGCCAGCTCACCGGTTAGCGGGAGTAGGGAGACCCAGTACTTC.

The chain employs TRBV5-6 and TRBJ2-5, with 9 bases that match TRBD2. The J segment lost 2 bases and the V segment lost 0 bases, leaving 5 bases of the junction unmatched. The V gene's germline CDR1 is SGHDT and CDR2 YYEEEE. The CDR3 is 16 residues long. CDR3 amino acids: CASSLGAGGLQETQYF. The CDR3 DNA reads TGTGCCAGCAGCTTGGGAGCGGGGGGTCTACAAGAGACCCAGTACTTC.

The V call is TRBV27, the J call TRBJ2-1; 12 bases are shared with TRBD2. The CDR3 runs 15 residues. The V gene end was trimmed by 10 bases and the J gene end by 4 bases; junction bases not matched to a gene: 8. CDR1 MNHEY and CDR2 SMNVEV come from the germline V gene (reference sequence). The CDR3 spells CATLRTSGTYNEQFF. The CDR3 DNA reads TGTGCCACCCTTAGGACTAGCGGGACTTACAATGAGCAGTTCTTC.

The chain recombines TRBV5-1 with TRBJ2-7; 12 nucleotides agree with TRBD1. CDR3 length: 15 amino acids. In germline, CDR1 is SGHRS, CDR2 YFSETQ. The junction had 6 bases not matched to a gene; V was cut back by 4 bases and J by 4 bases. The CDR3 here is CASSTAGQGAYEQYF. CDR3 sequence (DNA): TGCGCCAGCAGCACCGCGGGACAGGGGGCTTACGAGCAGTACTTC.

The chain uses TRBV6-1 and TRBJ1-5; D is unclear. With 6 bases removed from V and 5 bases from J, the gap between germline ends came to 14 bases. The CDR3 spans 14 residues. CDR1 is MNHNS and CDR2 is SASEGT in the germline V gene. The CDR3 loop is CASRARGIDQPQHF. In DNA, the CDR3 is TGTGCCAGCAGGGCGCGGGGTATAGATCAGCCCCAGCATTTT.

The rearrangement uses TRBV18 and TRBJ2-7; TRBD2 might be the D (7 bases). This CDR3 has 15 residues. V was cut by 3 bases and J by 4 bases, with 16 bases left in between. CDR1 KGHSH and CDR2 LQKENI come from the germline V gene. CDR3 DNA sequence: TGTGCCAGCTCACCTTCGAGAGGGGGGGGGTACGAGCAGTACTTC. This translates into CASSPSRGGGYEQYF.

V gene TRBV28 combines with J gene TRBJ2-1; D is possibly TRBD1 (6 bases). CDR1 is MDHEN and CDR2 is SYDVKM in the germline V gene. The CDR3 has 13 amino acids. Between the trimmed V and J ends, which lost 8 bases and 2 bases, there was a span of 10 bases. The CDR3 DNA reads TGTGCCAGCCAACAGGGCACCTACAATGAGCAGTTCTTC. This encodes CASQQGTYNEQFF.

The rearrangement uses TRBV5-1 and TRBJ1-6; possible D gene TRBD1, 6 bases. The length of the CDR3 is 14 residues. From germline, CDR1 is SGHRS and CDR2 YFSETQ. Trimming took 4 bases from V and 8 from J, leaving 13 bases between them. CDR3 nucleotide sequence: TGCGCCAGCAGCGGGGGCGGGGGATATTCACCCCTCCACTTT. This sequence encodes CASSGGGGYSPLHF.

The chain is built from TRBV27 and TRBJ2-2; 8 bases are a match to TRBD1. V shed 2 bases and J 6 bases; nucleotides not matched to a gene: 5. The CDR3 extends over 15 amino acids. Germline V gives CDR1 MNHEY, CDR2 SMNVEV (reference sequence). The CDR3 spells CASSLTRGRPGELFF. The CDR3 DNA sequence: TGTGCCAGCAGTTTAACCAGGGGGCGCCCCGGGGAGCTGTTTTTT.

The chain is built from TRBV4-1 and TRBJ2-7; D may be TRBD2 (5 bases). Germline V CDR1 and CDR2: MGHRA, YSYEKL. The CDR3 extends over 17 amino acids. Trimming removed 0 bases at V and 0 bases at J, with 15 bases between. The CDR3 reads CASSQERGSLFSYEQYF. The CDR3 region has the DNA TGCGCCAGCAGCCAAGAGAGAGGGTCCCTATTCTCCTACGAGCAGTACTTC.